This T cell receptor (beta chain) appears in the sequencing data of a study of cytomegalovirus exposure and HLA in healthy donors. Study-wide context: Earlier findings included roughly 100 million unique TCR beta sequences obtained from about 179 million T cells. About 83 million unique TCRs from HLA-typed donors made up an early data release.

This clone was detected once. Antigen: not known. The PCR made use of 60 Vbeta and 13 Jbeta primers. Measured with immunoSEQ multiplex PCR; TCRdb has only the in-frame clones, and not every one. The sample shows almost 200,000 clones, roughly 77% of them seen only once. Regarding the study as a whole: Certain sequence variants were highly shared and formed a cluster, and this cluster was likely a sequencing artifact. In vitro confirmation showed three CMV-associated chains to be CMV antigen specific.

The germline V and J ends were trimmed by 0 bases and 2 bases, with 18 bases remaining between them. Germline V gene lookup returns CDR1 SGHAT and CDR2 FQNNGV. The CDR3 is 18 amino acids. The TCR comes from a male donor in good health and CMV-seropositive. The chain employs TRBV11-2 and TRBJ2-3, with D perhaps matching TRBD2 (7 bases). The sequencing input was PBMCs. Here the CDR3 DNA reads TGTGCCAGCAGCTTAGATGGCGCGGGGGCTTCCCTCACAGATACGCAGTATTTT. Amino acids: CASSLDGAGASLTDTQYF.